A selection of T cell receptor beta chains follows, all from one sample in a study of neurological immune-mediated disorders. TCRdb re-analysed the 5' RACE reads in MiXCR, keeping a single row per CDR3 protein. In the table there are about 76,000 distinct CDR3 sequences, 15% to 20% of which are singletons. Sequences were obtained from PBMCs. The source is a middle-aged woman in good health. Each CDR3 is given with its conserved first and last residue. A D gene is named only where the DNA matches it firmly. Clone size is not always given. Where it is, it says once, few, many or a class for expanded clones.

D: TRBD1; J: TRBJ2-6; length: 18; V: TRBV9; size: few; DNA: TGTGCCAGCAGCGAGGGACAGGGGGCATACTCTGGGGCCAACGTCCTGACTTTC; CDR3: CASSEGQGAYSGANVLTF
D: TRBD2; J: TRBJ2-2; length: 15; V: TRBV7-3; size: -; DNA: TGTGCCAGCAGCCCGCGGGGGGGCCGTTACGGGGAGCTGTTTTTT; CDR3: CASSPRGGRYGELFF
D: -; J: TRBJ1-1; length: 15; V: TRBV2; size: many; DNA: TGTGCCAGCTCGGGGGGGGGGCAGCCGAACACTGAAGCTTTCTTT; CDR3: CASSGGGQPNTEAFF
D: TRBD1; J: TRBJ2-7; length: 14; V: TRBV6-5; size: many; DNA: TGTGCCAGCAGTTACAGGGGACAGGGGTACGAGCAGTACTTC; CDR3: CASSYRGQGYEQYF
D: -; J: TRBJ2-7; length: 12; V: TRBV5-1; size: many; DNA: TGCGCCAGCAGGTCGGGCAGCTACGAGCAGTACTTC; CDR3: CASRSGSYEQYF
D: -; J: TRBJ2-3; length: 14; V: TRBV7-2; size: many; DNA: TGTGCCAGCTTTGTGGGGGGGCCGGTAGATACGCAGTATTTT; CDR3: CASFVGGPVDTQYF
D: TRBD2; J: TRBJ2-1; length: 15; V: TRBV7-3; size: many; DNA: TGTGCCAGCAGCCTTAGCGGGGGTTCCTACAATGAGCAGTTCTTC; CDR3: CASSLSGGSYNEQFF
D: TRBD1; J: TRBJ2-1; length: 15; V: TRBV12-3/TRBV12-4; size: -; DNA: TGTGCCAGCAGACCCGGGACAGGGGTGGACAATGAGCAGTTCTTC; CDR3: CASRPGTGVDNEQFF
D: -; J: TRBJ1-2; length: 15; V: TRBV20-1; size: many; DNA: TGCAGTGCTCGCAATAAGGGCCGAGAAGGATATGGCTACACCTTC; CDR3: CSARNKGREGYGYTF
D: -; J: TRBJ2-3; length: 16; V: TRBV7-2; size: many; DNA: TGTGCCAGCAGCCAAGCTGCGGCAGGGGAGACAGATACGCAGTATTTT; CDR3: CASSQAAAGETDTQYF
D: -; J: TRBJ1-2; length: 20; V: TRBV21-1; size: -; DNA: TGTGCCAGCAGCAGCTGCCTGAACCCGGACAGGAAACGGTCTAACTATGGCTACACCTTC; CDR3: CASSSCLNPDRKRSNYGYTF
D: -; J: TRBJ2-1; length: 14; V: TRBV6-2/TRBV6-3; size: many; DNA: TGTGCCAGCAGGAGCGAGGGAATGGCCAATGAGCAGTTCTTC; CDR3: CASRSEGMANEQFF
D: TRBD1; J: TRBJ1-6; length: 16; V: TRBV5-1; size: many; DNA: TGCGCCAGCAGCTCGAGTTCACAGGGGGTAGGATCACCCCTCCACTTT; CDR3: CASSSSSQGVGSPLHF
D: -; J: TRBJ2-6; length: 17; V: TRBV12-3/TRBV12-4; size: many; DNA: TGTGCCAGCAGGGCGCCGTCAGCGACCTCTGGGGCCAACGTCCTGACTTTC; CDR3: CASRAPSATSGANVLTF
D: TRBD2; J: TRBJ2-5; length: 15; V: TRBV7-2; size: many; DNA: TGTGCCAGCAGCTTAAGGCGGGGGGTGGGGGAGACCCAGTACTTC; CDR3: CASSLRRGVGETQYF
D: -; J: TRBJ1-1; length: 12; V: TRBV7-2; size: many; DNA: TGTGCCAGCAGCCCAGACGCGGGTCGCGTTTTCTTT; CDR3: CASSPDAGRVFF